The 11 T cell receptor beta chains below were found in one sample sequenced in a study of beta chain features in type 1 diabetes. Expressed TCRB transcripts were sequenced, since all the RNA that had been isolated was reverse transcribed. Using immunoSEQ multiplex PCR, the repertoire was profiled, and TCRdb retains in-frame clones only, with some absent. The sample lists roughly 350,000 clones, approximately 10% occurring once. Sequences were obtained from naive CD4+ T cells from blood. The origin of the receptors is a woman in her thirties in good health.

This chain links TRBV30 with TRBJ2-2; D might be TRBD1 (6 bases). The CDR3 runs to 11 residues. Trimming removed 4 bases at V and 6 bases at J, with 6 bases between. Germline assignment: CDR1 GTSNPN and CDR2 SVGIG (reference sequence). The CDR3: CAWNRAGELFF. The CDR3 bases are TGTGCCTGGAACAGGGCCGGGGAGCTGTTTTTT. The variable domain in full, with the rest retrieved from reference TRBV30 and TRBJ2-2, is SQTIHQWPATLVQPVGSPLSLECTVEGTSNPNLYWYRQAAGRGLQLLFYSVGIGQISSEVPQNLSASRPQDRQFILSSKKLLLSDSGFYLCAWNRAGELFFGEGSRLTVL.

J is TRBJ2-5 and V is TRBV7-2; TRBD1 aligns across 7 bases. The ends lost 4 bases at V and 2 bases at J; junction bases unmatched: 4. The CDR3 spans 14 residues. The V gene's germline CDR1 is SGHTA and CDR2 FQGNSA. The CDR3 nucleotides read TGTGCCAGCAGCTCCGGACAGGCACAAGAGACCCAGTACTTC. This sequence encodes CASSSGQAQETQYF. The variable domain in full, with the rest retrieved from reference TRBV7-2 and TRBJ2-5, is GAGVSQSPSNKVTEKGKDVELRCDPISGHTALYWYRQSLGQGLEFLIYFQGNSAPDKSGLPSDRFSAERTGGSVSTLTIQRTQQEDSAVYLCASSSGQAQETQYFGPGTRLLVL.

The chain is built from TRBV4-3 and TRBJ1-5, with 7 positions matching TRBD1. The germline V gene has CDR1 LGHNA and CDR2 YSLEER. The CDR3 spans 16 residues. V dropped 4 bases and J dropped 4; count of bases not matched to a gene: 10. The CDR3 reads CASSRGRDRPNQPQHF. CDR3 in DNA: TGCGCCAGCAGCCGCGGCCGGGACAGACCTAATCAGCCCCAGCATTTT.

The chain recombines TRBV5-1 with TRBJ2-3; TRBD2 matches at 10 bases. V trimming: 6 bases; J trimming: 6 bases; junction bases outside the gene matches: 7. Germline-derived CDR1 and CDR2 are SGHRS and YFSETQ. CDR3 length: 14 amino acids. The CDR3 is CASKSLAGADTQYF. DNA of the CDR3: TGCGCCAGCAAGAGTCTAGCGGGAGCGGATACGCAGTATTTT.

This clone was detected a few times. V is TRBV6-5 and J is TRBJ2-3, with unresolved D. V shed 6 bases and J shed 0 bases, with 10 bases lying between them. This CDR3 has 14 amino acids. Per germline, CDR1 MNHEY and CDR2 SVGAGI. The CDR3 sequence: CASRNRVSTDTQYF. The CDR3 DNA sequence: TGTGCCAGCAGGAACAGAGTGAGCACAGATACGCAGTATTTT.

CDR3 sequence (DNA): TGTGCCAGCAGTCCCGACAGGGGGACCTTCTACGAGCAGTACTTC. It codes for CASSPDRGTFYEQYF. V gene TRBV27 combines with J gene TRBJ2-7, with 9 bases aligning to TRBD1. CDR1 and CDR2 from the germline V gene are MNHEY and SMNVEV (reference sequence). The CDR3 runs to 15 residues. With V trimmed by 5 bases and J by 3 bases, 8 bases remained unmatched.

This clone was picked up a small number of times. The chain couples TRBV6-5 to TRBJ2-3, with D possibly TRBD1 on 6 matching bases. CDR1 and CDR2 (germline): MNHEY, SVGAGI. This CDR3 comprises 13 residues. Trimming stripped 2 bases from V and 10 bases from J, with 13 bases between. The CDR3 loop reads CASSYRNRDPQYF. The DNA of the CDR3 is TGTGCCAGCAGTTACAGGAACAGGGATCCGCAGTATTTT.

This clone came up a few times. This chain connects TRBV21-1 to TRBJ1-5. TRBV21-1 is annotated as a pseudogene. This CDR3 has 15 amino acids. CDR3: CASSAGRVGNQPQHF. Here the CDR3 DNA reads TGTGCCAGCAGCGCCGGGAGGGTGGGCAATCAGCCCCAGCATTTT.

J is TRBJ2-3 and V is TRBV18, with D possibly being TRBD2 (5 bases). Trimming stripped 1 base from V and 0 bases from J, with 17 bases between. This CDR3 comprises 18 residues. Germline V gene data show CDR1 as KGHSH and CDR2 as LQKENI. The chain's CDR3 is CASSPRERSATSTDTQYF. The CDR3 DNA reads TGTGCCAGCTCACCACGGGAGAGGTCAGCCACTAGCACAGATACGCAGTATTTT.

The CDR3 coding sequence is TGTGCCAGCAGCTTGAGCGGGAGACCCTCCTACGAGCAGTACTTC. Its protein is CASSLSGRPSYEQYF. The chain links TRBV5-6 to TRBJ2-7; 8 positions agree with TRBD2. The J segment lost 0 bases and the V segment lost 1 base, leaving 3 bases of the junction unmatched. The CDR3 loop spans 15 amino acids. Germline lookup yields CDR1 SGHDT and CDR2 YYEEEE.

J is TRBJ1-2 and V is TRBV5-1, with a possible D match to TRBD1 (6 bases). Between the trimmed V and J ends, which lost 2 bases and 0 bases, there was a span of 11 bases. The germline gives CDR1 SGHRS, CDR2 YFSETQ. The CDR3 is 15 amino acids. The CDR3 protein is CASSFGQITNYGYTF. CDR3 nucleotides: TGCGCCAGCAGCTTTGGACAGATAACTAACTATGGCTACACCTTC.